This T cell receptor beta chain was captured in a study of blood T cell repertoires in COVID-19 (TCRdb year 2020). About the investigation overall: Samples covering the acute and convalescent phases of COVID-19 were provided by collaborators in the United States, Italy and Spain. The material from the prospective study consisted of cDNA or gDNA derived from T cells, B-cell-depleted T cells, or PBMCs. Deeply sampled blood TCRbeta repertoires from subjects exposed to, actively infected with, or recovered from COVID-19 were included in the dataset. The repertoires were made available in a free public database intended to serve as a resource for research on the immune response to SARS-CoV-2. Samples came from the ongoing ImmuneRACE study (first 160 participants) plus 1,254 subjects from 6 global collaborators. Sample metadata almost always included a de-identified subject ID, COVID-19 status, age in years and sex. Where available, HLA class I and class II types were taken from metadata supplied by the sample provider and were not determined by assay-based typing.

Whole blood was collected in K2EDTA tubes by collaborating institutions according to the institutions' own protocols. For TCRbeta analysis, collaborators shipped samples as frozen whole blood, isolated PBMCs, or DNA extracted from either of those sample types. TCRbeta CDR3 regions were amplified from genomic DNA using the immunoSEQ Assay, a bias-controlled multiplex PCR. On the study's bioinformatics: The number of nucleated cells in each sample was estimated from the amplification of reference gene primers within the assay. To quantify the absolute abundance of each unique TCRbeta CDR3 rearrangement, sequence reads were collapsed and filtered. For each sample, productive Simpson clonality was calculated as the square root of Simpson's diversity index over productive rearrangements. As stored in TCRdb, this immuneACCESS dataset retains in-frame rearrangements with V and J assigned. A fraction of the clones does not appear; measured against another copy, unresolved V genes explain less than half of the discrepancy, and the remainder lacks a known reason. That table furnishes V, J and clone size, whereas the DNA furnished D and trimming. This sample is represented by about 80,000 clones; over 75% of them were singletons. Roughly 9% of the sample rests with the top ten.

Beyond this particular receptor, the publication reports: The quantity of clinical and demographic metadata differed by source and by participant and was supplied without curation.

In the case of this clone: No cognate antigen has been identified for it. No base-level quality is on record; no much larger clone is a single base apart.

The TCR originated in a human donor in a cohort sampled during active COVID-19. Sequenced sample: peripheral blood.

CDR3 sequence: CASSIDRETQYF. The nucleotide sequence reads as follows: TGTGCCAGTAGTATAGACAGGGAGACCCAGTACTTC. The receptor chain draws on TRBV19 and TRBJ2-5, with no confident D gene call. The CDR3 starts with the cysteine, ends with the phenylalanine, and has 12 residues. Kept here is only the CDR3 DNA, which spans 36 bases and is read in frame from base 1. V lost 0 bases and J lost 5 bases; the stretch between them is 4 bases long. Taken from the germline V gene (reference sequence), the CDR1 and CDR2 loops are LNHDA and SQIVND.